Below are 21 T cell receptor beta chains sequenced from a single sample in a study of blood T cell repertoires in COVID-19. Method: immunoSEQ multiplex PCR; TCRdb's copy keeps in-frame clones and lacks some. The sample lists about 45,000 clones; approximately 86% were seen once. Input material: peripheral blood. The receptors derive from an elderly woman with acute or convalescent COVID-19.

This chain uses TRBV6-2 or TRBV6-3 with TRBJ2-1; 9 nucleotides align to TRBD2. Germline V gene data show CDR1 as MNHEY and CDR2 as SVGEGT. The CDR3 loop spans 13 amino acids. The V and J ends lost 4 bases and 10 bases, in that order; junction bases with no gene match: 5. The CDR3 here is CASSSRGREEQFF. The CDR3 DNA is TGTGCCAGCAGTTCGCGCGGGAGGGAAGAGCAGTTCTTC.

This sequence joins TRBV5-5 and TRBJ1-2; no clear D gene. CDR1 and CDR2 (germline): SGHKS, YYEKEE (reference sequence). The CDR3 sequence is 15 residues long. V lost 4 bases, J lost 6 bases, and 19 bases lay in between. The CDR3, as DNA: TGTGCCAGCAGCCCTGAAGGAGGGTCCGGAGATGGCTACACCTTC. The encoded protein is CASSPEGGSGDGYTF.

This clone was seen only once. This chain links TRBV4-1 with TRBJ2-3; D remains ambiguous. This CDR3 contains 13 residues. Trimming took off 0 bases at V and 6 bases at J, with 7 bases between the two ends. Germline CDR1 reads MGHRA; CDR2 reads YSYEKL. CDR3 region: CASSQDRVDTQYF. As DNA, the CDR3 is TGCGCCAGCAGCCAAGATCGCGTTGATACGCAGTATTTT.

The rearrangement links TRBV27 to TRBJ2-1; TRBD2 is a possible D gene (6 bases). The V end lost 5 bases, the J end lost 0 bases, and 11 bases lay between the germline ends. The CDR3 is made up of 15 amino acids. The germline V gene encodes CDR1 MNHEY and CDR2 SMNVEV (reference sequence). The CDR3 region has the DNA TGTGCCAGCAGTCACCAGGGAGGCTCCTACAATGAGCAGTTCTTC. This gives the protein CASSHQGGSYNEQFF.

The V call is TRBV19, the J call TRBJ2-7, with 8 bases fitting TRBD1. The V gene end was trimmed by 6 bases and the J gene end by 0 bases; junction bases not matched to a gene: 4. Per the germline V gene, CDR1 is LNHDA and CDR2 is SQIVND (reference sequence). The CDR3 extends over 14 amino acids. The CDR3 nucleotides read TGTGCCAGTAGGATGGACAGGGCCTCCTACGAGCAGTACTTC. Translated, it gives CASRMDRASYEQYF. Variable domain in full (rest from reference TRBV19 and TRBJ2-7): DGGITQSPKYLFRKEGQNVTLSCEQNLNHDAMYWYRQDPGQGLRLIYYSQIVNDFQKGDIAEGYSVSREKKESFPLTVTSAQKNPTAFYLCASRMDRASYEQYFGPGTRLTVT.

This clone occurred once. The chain combines TRBV7-9 with TRBJ1-5; D call uncertain. The CDR3 sequence is 14 residues long. Germline V gene sequence: CDR1 SEHNR, CDR2 FQNEAQ (reference sequence). The V and J ends lost 5 bases and 0 bases respectively, with 8 bases between them. Here the CDR3 reads CASSQSNSNQPQHF. CDR3 coding DNA: TGTGCCAGCAGCCAGTCGAATAGCAATCAGCCCCAGCATTTT.

The chain couples TRBV11-2 to TRBJ1-1, with a possible D match to TRBD1 (5 bases). V lost 3 bases to trimming and J lost 4 bases, with 15 bases between them. The CDR3 sequence is 15 residues long. Germline CDR1 reads SGHAT; CDR2 reads FQNNGV. In DNA, the CDR3 is TGTGCCAGCAGCTTGGGAACAGGATTGGTCACTGAAGCTTTCTTT. Translated: CASSLGTGLVTEAFF.

The chain is built from TRBV18 and TRBJ1-1; D remains ambiguous. With 0 bases removed from V and 1 base from J, the gap between germline ends came to 9 bases. The CDR3 extends over 15 amino acids. CDR1 KGHSH and CDR2 LQKENI come from the germline V gene. The chain's CDR3 is CASSPPYSRNTEAFF. CDR3 DNA sequence: TGTGCCAGCTCACCACCGTATAGCCGGAACACTGAAGCTTTCTTT.

V is TRBV7-9 and J is TRBJ2-7; 9 bases are shared with TRBD2. This CDR3 comprises 16 residues. Looked up from germline, CDR1 is SEHNR and CDR2 is FQNEAQ (reference sequence). J gave up 6 bases and V 3 bases, and 12 bases lay outside the gene matches. The CDR3 DNA is TGTGCCAGCAGCTTTAGCGGGAGAGGGGGAAAGGGCGAGCAGTACTTC. Its translation is CASSFSGRGGKGEQYF.

The V and J genes are TRBV5-1 and TRBJ2-7, with TRBD1 identical over 7 bases. Trimming at V came to 3 bases and at J to 5 bases, leaving 8 bases not matched to a gene. The CDR3 contains 14 residues. Germline values: CDR1 SGHRS, CDR2 YFSETQ. Here the CDR3 DNA reads TGCGCCAGCAGCTCCGGACAGGTACATGACGAGCAGTACTTC. Protein: CASSSGQVHDEQYF.

J is TRBJ1-2 and V is TRBV6-5; a weak D match, TRBD1 (5 bases). Germline V gene lookup returns CDR1 MNHEY and CDR2 SVGAGI. V lost 6 bases and J lost 7, with 15 bases in between. The CDR3 has 13 amino acids. For the CDR3, the DNA is TGTGCCAGCAGCCCCGCGCGGGGGTTTGGCTACACCTTC. It encodes CASSPARGFGYTF.

The V and J genes are TRBV27 and TRBJ1-6; D unresolved. In germline, CDR1 is MNHEY, CDR2 SMNVEV (reference sequence). V shed 2 bases and J shed 6 bases, with 5 bases lying between them. The CDR3 has 13 residues. Written as DNA, the CDR3 is TGTGCCAGCAGTTTAACTGTTAATTCACCCCTCCACTTT. Translation gives CASSLTVNSPLHF.

The CDR3 sequence: CATRKTGGGASSYEQYF. CDR3 sequence (DNA): TGTGCCACCAGAAAAACGGGCGGCGGGGCTAGCTCCTACGAGCAGTACTTC. This chain uses TRBV15 with TRBJ2-7; a weak D match, TRBD2 (6 bases). Trimming removed 6 bases from V and 0 bases from J, with 21 bases in between. The CDR3 loop spans 17 amino acids. Germline values: CDR1 LNHNV, CDR2 YYDKDF (reference sequence).

This clone was seen once. The chain has TRBV5-5 and TRBJ1-1; weak D call: TRBD1 (5 bases). This CDR3 is built from 16 residues. Per germline, CDR1 SGHKS and CDR2 YYEKEE (reference sequence). Trimming stripped 2 bases from V and 1 base from J, with 15 bases between. The CDR3 region has the DNA TGTGCCAGCAGCTTAGTGGCAGCGGGGCCGAACACTGAAGCTTTCTTT. Its translation: CASSLVAAGPNTEAFF.

The count of this clone is one. The chain employs TRBV6-5 and TRBJ2-7, with D perhaps matching TRBD2 (6 bases). This CDR3 comprises 14 residues. Germline-derived CDR1 and CDR2 are MNHEY and SVGAGI. V was trimmed by 10 bases and J by 0 bases, leaving 16 bases between them. CDR3 in amino acids: CATFPLANSYEQYF. The DNA for the CDR3 is TGTGCCACCTTCCCTCTAGCGAACTCCTACGAGCAGTACTTC.

The chain is built from TRBV6-5 and TRBJ1-1; D might be TRBD1 (6 bases). Between the trimmed V and J ends, which lost 6 bases and 4 bases, there was a span of 18 bases. The CDR3 consists of 15 residues. Germline-derived CDR1 and CDR2 are MNHEY and SVGAGI. CDR3 nucleotide sequence: TGTGCCAGCAGGCTGGAGGCAGGGGTGGTCACTGAAGCTTTCTTT. Its translation: CASRLEAGVVTEAFF.

This clone appeared a single time. V usage is TRBV30 and J usage is TRBJ2-1, with D perhaps TRBD1 (6 bases). The V end was cut by 3 bases, the J end by 8 bases, with 17 bases between. Per germline, CDR1 GTSNPN and CDR2 SVGIG (reference sequence). The CDR3 runs 14 residues. Written as DNA, the CDR3 is TGTGCCTGGAGAGTAAAGGGGGTTCTGGATGAGCAGTTCTTC. Amino acids: CAWRVKGVLDEQFF.

The chain carries TRBV12-3 or TRBV12-4 and TRBJ2-1; no reliable D call. The CDR3 runs to 12 residues. The germline V and J ends were trimmed by 8 bases and 14 bases, with 19 bases remaining between them. This chain's CDR3 is CASGLSRSKKFF. CDR3 DNA sequence: TGTGCCAGCGGATTATCTAGATCTAAGAAGTTCTTC.

This chain uses TRBV30 with TRBJ1-5, with no clear D. From germline, CDR1 is GTSNPN and CDR2 SVGIG (reference sequence). Trimming took off 0 bases at V and 9 bases at J, with 15 bases between the two ends. CDR3 length equals 14 residues. In DNA form, the CDR3 reads TGTGCCTGGAGTGTACGAGGAATATCAAGGCCCCAGCATTTT. Its translation: CAWSVRGISRPQHF. The entire variable domain, with the rest obtained from reference TRBV30 and TRBJ1-5, is as follows: SQTIHQWPATLVQPVGSPLSLECTVEGTSNPNLYWYRQAAGRGLQLLFYSVGIGQISSEVPQNLSASRPQDRQFILSSKKLLLSDSGFYLCAWSVRGISRPQHFGDGTRLSIL.

This clone was counted between two and nine times. The V call is TRBV29-1, the J call TRBJ2-3; 7 bases are a match to TRBD1. CDR1 and CDR2 (germline): SQVTM, ANQGSEA. CDR3 length: 14 residues. J was trimmed by 2 bases and V by 5 bases; bases with no gene match: 7. CDR3 nucleotide sequence: TGCAGCGTTAATAAGGACAGGTCCACAGATACGCAGTATTTT. It yields the protein CSVNKDRSTDTQYF.

The V gene is TRBV18, the J gene TRBJ1-1; unclear D gene. Trimming removed 3 bases at V and 7 bases at J, with 18 bases between. CDR3 length equals 15 residues. Germline V lookup: CDR1 KGHSH, CDR2 LQKENI. The CDR3 loop reads CASSPMAGPEGEAFF. In DNA, the CDR3 is TGTGCCAGCTCACCTATGGCCGGGCCTGAGGGTGAAGCTTTCTTT.